These 25 T cell receptor beta chains originate from one sample sequenced in a study of T cells after yellow fever vaccination. TCRdb fed the 5' RACE reads into MiXCR, producing one record per CDR3 protein. The repertoire includes roughly 500,000 distinct CDR3 sequences, roughly 21% of them detected once, and about 13% sits in the top ten. The sample consisted of PBMCs, taken 15 days after the yellow fever booster vaccination. The receptors were sampled from a man aged 30-40 years who received the YFV17D yellow fever vaccine.

The gene calls are TRBV6-1 and TRBJ2-3; 8 bases agree with TRBD2. Per the germline V gene, CDR1 is MNHNS and CDR2 is SASEGT. This CDR3 region has 15 residues. V gave up 7 bases and J gave up 0 bases; unmatched junction bases: 6. The CDR3 here is CASNVLAGSTDTQYF. CDR3 nucleotides: TGTGCCAGCAACGTGCTAGCGGGTAGCACAGATACGCAGTATTTT.

There are a few counts of this clonotype. V and J are TRBV9 and TRBJ2-2; a weak D match, TRBD2 (6 bases). The germline V and J ends were trimmed by 2 bases and 7 bases, with 15 bases remaining between them. In germline, CDR1 is SGDLS, CDR2 YYNGEE. The CDR3 has 15 amino acids. CDR3 residues: CASSVLGLEGGELFF. CDR3 sequence (DNA): TGTGCCAGCAGCGTCCTGGGACTCGAAGGCGGGGAGCTGTTTTTT.

This chain joins TRBV30 and TRBJ2-5; 8 bases map to TRBD2. The CDR3 length is 14 residues. V was clipped by 5 bases and J by 1 base; unmatched bases: 6. The germline gives CDR1 GTSNPN, CDR2 SVGIG (reference sequence). The CDR3: CAWGPGTSQETQYF. For the CDR3, the DNA is TGTGCCTGGGGTCCCGGGACTAGCCAAGAGACCCAGTACTTC. The whole variable domain, remainder taken from reference TRBV30 and TRBJ2-5, is SQTIHQWPATLVQPVGSPLSLECTVEGTSNPNLYWYRQAAGRGLQLLFYSVGIGQISSEVPQNLSASRPQDRQFILSSKKLLLSDSGFYLCAWGPGTSQETQYFGPGTRLLVL.

This clonotype turned up a few times. V usage is TRBV29-1 and J usage is TRBJ2-2; D is perhaps TRBD2 (5 bases). V dropped 4 bases and J dropped 6 bases, with 12 bases sitting between them. Germline lookup yields CDR1 SQVTM and CDR2 ANQGSEA. The CDR3 length is 13 residues. The CDR3 nucleotides are TGCAGCGTTGCTCCCCTCGGGGCCGGGGAGCTGTTTTTT. Encoded protein: CSVAPLGAGELFF.

The rearrangement links TRBV20-1 to TRBJ1-2; D remains unclear. Germline V CDR1 and CDR2: DFQATT, SNEGSKA (reference sequence). This CDR3 spans 14 amino acids. The V gene lost 1 base and the J gene lost 8 bases, with 17 bases spanning the gap. The CDR3 coding sequence is TGCAGTGCTAGAGCCTCCGGCGGGAAAACGGGCTACACCTTC. It translates to CSARASGGKTGYTF.

There are many counts of this clonotype. CDR3 DNA: TGTGCCAGCAGCCATACCTACGAGCAGTACTTC. Its translation: CASSHTYEQYF. This sequence joins TRBV6-2 or TRBV6-3 and TRBJ2-7; the D is unclear. Looked up from germline, CDR1 is MNHEY and CDR2 is SVGEGT. The CDR3 extends over 11 amino acids. V gave up 6 bases and J gave up 2 bases, with 5 bases separating them.

The chain's CDR3 is CASSPRVHTQYF. For the CDR3, the DNA is TGTGCCAGCAGCCCCCGTGTCCATACGCAGTATTTT. J is TRBJ2-3 and V is TRBV11-2; D is unresolved. CDR3 length: 12 residues. Trimming stripped 5 bases from V and 7 bases from J, with 10 bases between. Germline V gene lookup returns CDR1 SGHAT and CDR2 FQNNGV.

This clonotype occurred a few times. The chain is built from TRBV12-3 or TRBV12-4 and TRBJ2-2, with 8 bases matching TRBD1. The CDR3 runs to 14 residues. The V segment lost 6 bases and the J segment 6 bases; nucleotides outside the gene matches: 6. CDR3 amino acids: CASRTGERAGELFF. DNA of the CDR3: TGTGCCAGCAGGACAGGGGAGCGTGCCGGGGAGCTGTTTTTT.

The CDR3 DNA reads as TGTGCCAGCCTAGCCGGGAACACAGATACGCAGTATTTT. It is translated as CASLAGNTDTQYF. V gene TRBV6-1 combines with J gene TRBJ2-3; D is perhaps TRBD2 (5 bases). Between the trimmed V and J ends, which lost 8 bases and 2 bases, there was a span of 11 bases. The CDR3 is 13 amino acids. Germline CDR1 reads MNHNS; CDR2 reads SASEGT.

J is TRBJ2-5 and V is TRBV5-1; 7 nucleotides agree with TRBD1. Germline loops: CDR1 SGHRS, CDR2 YFSETQ. The CDR3 length is 13 residues. After removal of 5 bases from V and 1 base from J, the junction contained 2 bases not matched to a gene. The CDR3 sequence is CASRGQLQETQYF. CDR3 bases: TGCGCCAGCAGGGGACAGCTCCAAGAGACCCAGTACTTC.

CDR3 in DNA: TGTGCCAGCAGCTTATACGGGGGAGGGCACACCGGGGAGCTGTTTTTT. Translated: CASSLYGGGHTGELFF. This rearrangement joins TRBV7-2 to TRBJ2-2; TRBD2 matches 7 bases. J gave up 3 bases and V 2 bases, and 6 bases lay outside the gene matches. CDR3 length: 16 amino acids. Germline CDR1 is SGHTA and CDR2 is FQGNSA.

This clonotype came up a few times. J is TRBJ2-5 and V is TRBV3-1; 11 bases line up with TRBD2. This CDR3 has 16 residues. CDR1 and CDR2 from the germline V gene are LGHDT and YNNKEL (reference sequence). The V gene end was trimmed by 3 bases and the J gene end by 2 bases; junction bases not matched to a gene: 5. DNA for the CDR3: TGTGCCAGCAGCCACAGACTAGCGGGGTTTCAAGAGACCCAGTACTTC. Amino acid sequence: CASSHRLAGFQETQYF.

The V and J genes are TRBV4-3 and TRBJ2-7; D may be TRBD2 (6 bases). V lost 0 bases and J 4 bases, leaving 16 bases between the germline ends. CDR1 LGHNA and CDR2 YSLEER come from the germline V gene. The CDR3 consists of 16 residues. CDR3 coding DNA: TGCGCCAGCAGCCAAGATCGGGGCGGGACCATATACGAGCAGTACTTC. Amino acids: CASSQDRGGTIYEQYF.

CDR3 residues: CASSIGLGPVKQFF. CDR3 in DNA: TGTGCCAGTAGTATCGGGCTAGGACCCGTTAAGCAGTTCTTC. The J gene is TRBJ2-1, the V gene TRBV19, with D unresolved. This CDR3 has 14 amino acids. V was cut by 3 bases and J by 11 bases, with 17 bases left in between. Looked up from germline, CDR1 is LNHDA and CDR2 is SQIVND (reference sequence). Filled out from reference TRBV19 and TRBJ2-1, the complete variable domain reads DGGITQSPKYLFRKEGQNVTLSCEQNLNHDAMYWYRQDPGQGLRLIYYSQIVNDFQKGDIAEGYSVSREKKESFPLTVTSAQKNPTAFYLCASSIGLGPVKQFFGPGTRLTVL.

The chain couples TRBV5-1 to TRBJ2-1, with D possibly being TRBD2 (6 bases). Trimming shortened V by 4 bases and J by 4 bases, and 18 bases separated the two germline ends. Germline V gene sequence: CDR1 SGHRS, CDR2 YFSETQ. This CDR3 spans 16 amino acids. The CDR3 DNA reads TGCGCCAGCAGCAATACTCCGGGGGAGCTGTACAATGAGCAGTTCTTC. Translating it yields CASSNTPGELYNEQFF. The full variable domain, in which reference TRBV5-1 and TRBJ2-1 provide the parts outside the CDR3, is KAGVTQTPRYLIKTRGQQVTLSCSPISGHRSVSWYQQTPGQGLQFLFEYFSETQRNKGNFPGRFSGRQFSNSRSEMNVSTLELGDSALYLCASSNTPGELYNEQFFGPGTRLTVL.

This clonotype was seen a few times. The V gene is TRBV14, the J gene TRBJ2-1; 16 nucleotides agree with TRBD2. This CDR3 region has 18 residues. The germline gives CDR1 SGHDN, CDR2 FVKESK. V shed 3 bases and J 10 bases; nucleotides not matched to a gene: 12. The CDR3 here is CASSHRFGGTSGRVEQFF. The DNA for the CDR3 is TGTGCCAGCAGCCATCGCTTTGGGGGGACTAGCGGGAGGGTCGAGCAGTTCTTC.

The chain has TRBV19 and TRBJ2-2, with 10 bases matching TRBD2. Trimming cost V 6 bases and J 2 bases; bases outside gene matches: 6. This CDR3 is built from 16 residues. Germline lookup yields CDR1 LNHDA and CDR2 SQIVND (reference sequence). CDR3 loop: CASRTLAGGNTGELFF. CDR3 DNA: TGTGCCAGTAGGACCTTAGCGGGAGGCAACACCGGGGAGCTGTTTTTT.

This chain joins TRBV6-1 and TRBJ2-3, with 10 bases identical to TRBD1. The trim removed 6 bases at V and 4 bases at J, leaving 7 bases unmatched. CDR3 length: 15 residues. Germline V CDR1 and CDR2: MNHNS, SASEGT. This chain's CDR3 is CASRRQGAIADTQYF. CDR3 sequence (DNA): TGTGCCAGCAGGAGACAGGGGGCGATCGCAGATACGCAGTATTTT.

The chain uses TRBV24-1 and TRBJ2-1; 10 nucleotides align to TRBD2. Per germline, CDR1 KGHDR and CDR2 SFDVKD. CDR3 size: 15 residues. With 2 bases clipped from V and 9 bases from J, the junction kept 6 bases outside the gene matches. The CDR3 reads CATSDSSGRASEQFF. Here the CDR3 DNA reads TGTGCCACCAGTGATTCGAGCGGGAGGGCCAGTGAGCAGTTCTTC.

This clonotype was counted only a few times. The chain couples TRBV29-1 to TRBJ1-4, with no clear D. The V end lost 5 bases, the J end lost 8 bases, and 12 bases lay between the germline ends. The germline V gene encodes CDR1 SQVTM and CDR2 ANQGSEA. The CDR3 is 12 amino acids. The CDR3 spells CSVFGMTEKLFF. CDR3 coding DNA: TGCAGCGTTTTTGGCATGACGGAAAAACTGTTTTTT.

A few counts support this clonotype. V usage is TRBV6-2 or TRBV6-3 and J usage is TRBJ2-7; the D is unclear. The V gene lost 0 bases and the J gene lost 6 bases, with 6 bases spanning the gap. CDR3 length: 12 amino acids. Per the germline V gene, CDR1 is MNHEY and CDR2 is SVGEGT. The CDR3 DNA reads as TGTGCCAGCAGTTACTCGGATGGCGAGCAGTACTTC. Amino acids: CASSYSDGEQYF.

The chain combines TRBV5-1 with TRBJ2-5; TRBD1 matches at 10 bases. Trimming cost V 5 bases and J 3 bases; bases outside gene matches: 4. The germline V gene encodes CDR1 SGHRS and CDR2 YFSETQ. The CDR3 is made up of 14 amino acids. The CDR3 DNA reads as TGCGCCAGCAGTATCGGGACAGGGGAAGAGACCCAGTACTTC. This encodes CASSIGTGEETQYF.

A few counts support this clonotype. CDR3 amino acids: CSARTGAGFYNEQFF. In nucleotides, the CDR3 is TGCAGTGCTAGAACCGGGGCGGGATTCTACAATGAGCAGTTCTTC. The J gene is TRBJ2-1, the V gene TRBV20-1, with D perhaps matching TRBD2 (6 bases). Per the germline V gene, CDR1 is DFQATT and CDR2 is SNEGSKA (reference sequence). V lost 2 bases to trimming and J lost 3 bases, with 14 bases between them. This CDR3 contains 15 residues.

The chain links TRBV20-1 to TRBJ2-5; 11 bases map to TRBD1. There are 16 residues in the CDR3. With 0 bases clipped from V and 2 bases from J, the junction kept 5 bases outside the gene matches. Germline V gene data show CDR1 as DFQATT and CDR2 as SNEGSKA (reference sequence). CDR3 sequence: CSARDLDRGLQETQYF. CDR3 coding DNA: TGCAGTGCTAGAGATCTGGACAGGGGGCTTCAAGAGACCCAGTACTTC.

This clonotype appeared a few times. CDR3 coding DNA: TGCAGCGTTGAAGGGCAGCCGGGACATCTTCCCTACGAGCAGTACTTC. This encodes CSVEGQPGHLPYEQYF. The chain recombines TRBV29-1 with TRBJ2-7; TRBD1 is a possible D gene (6 bases). The germline V and J ends were trimmed by 1 base and 2 bases, with 18 bases remaining between them. CDR1 is SQVTM and CDR2 is ANQGSEA in the germline V gene. This CDR3 contains 16 residues.